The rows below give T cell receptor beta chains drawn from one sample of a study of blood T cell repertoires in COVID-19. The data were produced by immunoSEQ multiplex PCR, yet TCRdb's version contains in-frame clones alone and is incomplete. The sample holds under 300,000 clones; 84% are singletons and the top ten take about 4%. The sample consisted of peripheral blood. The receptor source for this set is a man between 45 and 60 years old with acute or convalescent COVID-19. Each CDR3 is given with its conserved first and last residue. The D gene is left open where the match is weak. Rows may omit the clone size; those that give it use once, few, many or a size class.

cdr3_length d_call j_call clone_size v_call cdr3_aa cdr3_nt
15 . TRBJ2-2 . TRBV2 CASSEISAYTGELFF TGTGCCAGCAGTGAGATTAGCGCGTACACCGGGGAGCTGTTTTTT
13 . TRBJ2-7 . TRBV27 CASSLRARGFEYF TGTGCCAGCAGTTTGAGGGCCAGGGGATTCGAGTACTTC
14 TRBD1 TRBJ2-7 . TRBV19 CASSTGQGFYEQYF TGTGCCAGTAGTACGGGACAGGGCTTCTACGAGCAGTACTTC
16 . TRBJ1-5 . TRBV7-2 CASSLTSAGSNQPQHF TGTGCCAGCAGCTTAACATCGGCCGGGAGCAATCAGCCCCAGCATTTT
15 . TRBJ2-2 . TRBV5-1 CASSPVEGNTGELFF TGCGCCAGCAGCCCGGTGGAGGGGAACACCGGGGAGCTGTTTTTT
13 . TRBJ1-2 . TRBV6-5 CASSSTGVYGYTF TGTGCCAGCAGCTCAACGGGGGTCTATGGCTACACCTTC
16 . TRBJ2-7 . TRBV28 CASSLLLRDESYEQYF TGTGCCAGCAGTTTATTGCTGCGGGACGAGTCCTACGAGCAGTACTTC
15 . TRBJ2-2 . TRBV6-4 CASSPRTDTTGELFF TGTGCCAGCAGTCCTCGGACGGACACTACCGGGGAGCTGTTTTTT
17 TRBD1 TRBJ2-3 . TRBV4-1 CASSLRRDRGGTDTQYF TGCGCCAGCAGCCTTCGAAGGGACAGGGGGGGAACAGATACGCAGTATTTT
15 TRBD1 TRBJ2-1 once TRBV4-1 CASSQAGGGYNEQFF TGCGCCAGCAGCCAAGCAGGGGGCGGGTACAATGAGCAGTTCTTC
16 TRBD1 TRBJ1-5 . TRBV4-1 CASSQVGTGSNQPQHF TGCGCCAGCAGCCAAGTAGGGACAGGGAGCAATCAGCCCCAGCATTTT
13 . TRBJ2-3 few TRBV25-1 CASSLGASDTQYF TGTGCCAGCAGTCTTGGGGCTTCAGATACGCAGTATTTT
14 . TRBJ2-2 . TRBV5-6 CASSLYSPAGELFF TGTGCCAGCAGCTTGTATAGTCCGGCCGGGGAGCTGTTTTTT
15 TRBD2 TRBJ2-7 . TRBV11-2 CASRGLAGEIYEQYF TGTGCCAGCCGGGGACTAGCGGGGGAAATCTACGAGCAGTACTTC
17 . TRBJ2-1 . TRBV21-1 CASSKGLGQGNWNEQFF TGTGCCAGCAGCAAAGGACTCGGACAGGGAAATTGGAATGAGCAGTTCTTC
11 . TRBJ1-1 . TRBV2 CARGQYTEAFF TGTGCCAGAGGACAGTACACTGAAGCTTTCTTT